This TCR beta chain was identified during a study of early T cells in non-severe SARS-CoV-2 infection. TCRdb recomputed calls from the 5' RACE reads with MiXCR, one row per CDR3 protein. The sample records tens of thousands of distinct CDR3 sequences, 9% to 15% being singletons. This CDR3 contains 15 residues. The ends were cut back, 5 bases at V and 5 bases at J, with 22 bases in the middle. Germline loops: CDR1 SQVTM, CDR2 ANQGSEA. The chain employs TRBV29-1 and TRBJ2-7; possibly TRBD1 or TRBD2 for D (5 bases each). Sequenced sample: whole blood. This sequence was found in an adult who was a healthcare worker with PCR-confirmed SARS-CoV-2 infection or an uninfected control (not recorded which). For the CDR3, the DNA is TGCAGCGTTTCCCCGCTCCGGACGGGGCACGACGAGCAGTACTTC. Translation: CSVSPLRTGHDEQYF.